This T cell receptor (beta chain) is drawn from a study of blood T cell repertoires in COVID-19. Study-level background: Whether acute or convalescent, the COVID-19 samples came from the United States, Italy and Spain. Sources were T cells, B-cell-depleted T cells, or PBMCs; the material itself was cDNA or gDNA.

CDR3 length: 15 amino acids. The germline V gene has CDR1 SGHRS and CDR2 YFSETQ. V trimming: 4 bases; J trimming: 6 bases; junction bases outside the gene matches: 12. Per the original data handling: It was from reference gene primer amplification that nucleated cell counts were estimated. Sequencing was performed with immunoSEQ multiplex PCR; in TCRdb, only in-frame clones are kept and a portion is missing. V and J calls and clone size are given by that table; D and trimming were obtained from the DNA. The repertoire includes 10,000 or so clones, around 83% of them detected once, and around 5% sits in the top ten.

The sequence came from a human donor in a cohort sampled during active COVID-19. The sample taken for sequencing was peripheral blood. The chain recombines TRBV5-1 with TRBJ2-7; 8 nucleotides line up with TRBD2. This chain's CDR3 is CASSRLSAGAAEQYF. For the CDR3, the DNA is TGCGCCAGCAGCCGACTTTCAGCGGGAGCTGCCGAGCAGTACTTC.